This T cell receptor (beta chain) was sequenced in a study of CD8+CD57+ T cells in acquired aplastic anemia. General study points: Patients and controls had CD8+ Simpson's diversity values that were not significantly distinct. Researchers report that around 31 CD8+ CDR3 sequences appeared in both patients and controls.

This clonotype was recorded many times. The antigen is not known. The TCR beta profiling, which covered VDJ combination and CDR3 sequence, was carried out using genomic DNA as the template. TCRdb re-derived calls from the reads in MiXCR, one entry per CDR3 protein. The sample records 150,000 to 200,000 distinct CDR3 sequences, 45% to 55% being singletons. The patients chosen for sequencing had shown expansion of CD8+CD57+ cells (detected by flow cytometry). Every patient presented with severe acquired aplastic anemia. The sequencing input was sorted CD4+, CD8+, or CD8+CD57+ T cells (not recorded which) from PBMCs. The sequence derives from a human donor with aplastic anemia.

The CDR3 region is CASSPSTGPGYGYTF. The DNA of the CDR3 is TGTGCCAGCAGCCCCTCGACAGGGCCGGGCTATGGCTACACCTTC. V and J are TRBV7-2 and TRBJ1-2; TRBD1 aligns across 7 bases. The CDR3 is 15 amino acids. The trim removed 5 bases at V and 4 bases at J, leaving 10 bases unmatched. CDR1 is SGHTA, CDR2 FQGNSA, per germline.